This T cell receptor beta chain is from a study of T cells in Graves' hyperthyroidism and ophthalmopathy (dated by TCRdb to about 2019). Regarding the study in general: Peripheral blood samples were taken at initial diagnosis, before any treatment was given. Whether ophthalmopathy could be predicted prospectively was tested in an independent validation cohort made up of approximately 19 hyperthyroidism patients plus 17 patients who later progressed to ophthalmopathy. The paper reports TCR Vbeta CDR3 sequencing of about 140 peripheral blood samples: approximately 41 ophthalmopathy, fewer than 85 hyperthyroidism and around 17 progressor patients. In about 6 Graves' hyperthyroidism patients, the study also compared T-cell repertoires from thyroid tissue with T-cell repertoires from blood. Once sampling was done, hyperthyroidism patients were given methimazole at a starting dose of 30 mg daily, whereas ophthalmopathy patients were given high-dose intravenous methylprednisolone. To identify distinguishing TCR V-J signatures, a discovery cohort of around 100 patients was used, comprising some 43 with Graves' ophthalmopathy and roughly 60 with stable Graves' hyperthyroidism. The 100 discovery patients were randomly split 7:3 into training and test sets.

Amplification of TCR beta CDR3 regions was carried out from RNA transcripts. For the first round of RT-PCR on the TCR CDR3, the HTBI primer set was used together with the Qiagen OneStep RT-PCR kit. Libraries were constructed in a second round of multiplex PCR, after which size selection and purification were performed. Libraries were sequenced paired-end with 100 bp reads on an Illumina HiSeq2000. Per the original workflow: SOAPnuke was used to process the raw data, throwing out any read that contained adapters or uncalled bases, had a mean Phred below 15, or lacked an exact constant-primer or identifier match. High-quality paired reads were merged with COPE v1.2.5, and unique nucleotide sequences were defined as clonotypes. MiTCR v1.1 was used to align the clonotypes against IMGT TRBV, TRBD and TRBJ reference segments. Only V-J combinations with frequency above 0.0001, covering 99.2% of repertoires, were analysed. A TCS score was defined as the ratio between F50 (clonal expansion) and ExV (chaos), using BLOSUM62-based TCRdist between CDR3 peptides within each V-J. Welch's t-statistics and random forest reduced roughly 500 V-J features to roughly 13, which were used in a naive Bayes classifier (R e1071). TCRdb took the public reads, trimmed them with fastp at Q25, ran MiXCR for clone calling and kept in-frame beta chains. Each CDR3 protein gets just one entry, which takes the most common genes and DNA from the rows behind it. The V and J calls follow TCRdb's processing rather than the paper's. The sample includes a few hundred thousand distinct CDR3 sequences, with roughly 20% observed a single time. The top ten clones comprise more than 25% of the sample.

The trim is 7 bases for V and 1 base for J, with a gap of 10 bases between the germline ends. The germline V gene provides CDR1 SGHAT and CDR2 FQNNGV. The CDR3, cysteine through phenylalanine, is 13 amino acids long. Only the CDR3 DNA is retained, 39 bases long and in frame from the first base. Concerning this clonotype itself: The specificity of this receptor is unknown. No qualities accompany the bases; no much larger clone lies one base away.

Graves' hyperthyroidism was defined as stable when no progression to ophthalmopathy occurred over 18 months of follow-up. Hyperthyroidism patients were newly diagnosed, with disease duration under 2 months, and aged 18 to 65 years. Patients with uncontrolled infections, other autoimmune diseases, pregnancy or lactation were excluded. Diagnoses were based on clinical symptoms, serum thyroxine and TRAb, thyroid ultrasound and orbital computed tomography. Ficoll-Paque density gradient centrifugation was used to isolate PBMCs from about 10 ml of fresh peripheral blood. Trizol reagent was used to extract total RNA, and RNA quality was then checked on an Agilent 2100 Bioanalyzer. General study outcomes and caveats: A 13 V-J signature model separated ophthalmopathy from stable hyperthyroidism, with about 88% sensitivity and just under 84% specificity in cross-validation and 80%/75% in testing. No statistical method was used to set the sample size in advance, and investigators knew the group allocation. In validation, the model predicted progression to ophthalmopathy with roughly 66% sensitivity and less than 80% specificity, a median of 6.5 months before onset. Most expanded thyroid clonotypes (frequency above 0.001) were also detected in blood, a finding suggesting that blood repertoires may reflect thyroid immune responses.

Here the chain combines TRBV11-2 and TRBJ1-1; the D gene is unclear. This TCR derives from a man younger than 35 with Graves' hyperthyroidism. Sequencing input: blood. Here the CDR3 is given as CASTPVGNTEAFF. Here is the DNA: TGTGCCAGCACCCCCGTTGGGAACACTGAAGCTTTCTTT.